Listed below are T cell receptor beta chains from one sample, sequenced in a study of vaccination effects on CD4 cells after COVID-19. Their antigen targets remain unknown. Only in-frame clones appear in the TCRdb table, and some are missing; sequencing was by immunoSEQ multiplex PCR. The sample gives around 47,000 clones, roughly 75% of which show up once; 25% to 30% is in the top ten. Specimen: CD4+ T cells from PBMCs cultured with a peptide pool, collected before COVID-19 vaccination. These TCRs come from a human donor who had a prior SARS-CoV-2 infection. CDR3s include the opening cysteine and the closing phenylalanine or tryptophan. The D gene is left open where the match is weak. Clone size is not always given. Where it is, it says once, few, many or a class for expanded clones.

v_gene: TRBV2; d_gene: -; j_gene: TRBJ1-6; abundance: few; CDR3nt: TGTGCCAGCAGTGAGTCGTCAAAACAAAATTCACCCCTCCACTTT; CDR3aa: CASSESSKQNSPLHF
v_gene: TRBV7-9; d_gene: TRBD2; j_gene: TRBJ2-1; abundance: -; CDR3nt: TGTGCCAGCAGCTTACCAGGACTAGCGGGGGGCAATGAGCAGTTCTTC; CDR3aa: CASSLPGLAGGNEQFF
v_gene: TRBV5-4; d_gene: TRBD1; j_gene: TRBJ1-2; abundance: -; CDR3nt: TGTGCCAGCAGCTCCCCGGGACAGAGTTATAACTATGGCTACACCTTC; CDR3aa: CASSSPGQSYNYGYTF
v_gene: TRBV6-2/TRBV6-3; d_gene: -; j_gene: TRBJ1-3; abundance: medium-sized; CDR3nt: TGTGCCAGCAGCAACACCCGCTTGGGAAACACCATATATTTT; CDR3aa: CASSNTRLGNTIYF
v_gene: TRBV18; d_gene: TRBD2; j_gene: TRBJ2-7; abundance: -; CDR3nt: TGTGCCAGCTCACTTTCCCCGGGACTAGCATCCTACGAGCAGTACTTC; CDR3aa: CASSLSPGLASYEQYF
v_gene: TRBV4-1; d_gene: TRBD2; j_gene: TRBJ2-1; abundance: -; CDR3nt: TGCGCCAGCAGCCAAGATTCTAGCGGGGGTTACAATGAGCAGTTCTTC; CDR3aa: CASSQDSSGGYNEQFF
v_gene: TRBV7-3; d_gene: TRBD1; j_gene: TRBJ2-1; abundance: -; CDR3nt: TGTGCCAGCAGCCCGGGACAGTCGGTTGATGAGCAGTTCTTC; CDR3aa: CASSPGQSVDEQFF
v_gene: TRBV7-2; d_gene: TRBD2; j_gene: TRBJ2-7; abundance: -; CDR3nt: TGTGCCAGCAGCCCTAGAGGGGGGACTAGCGGGCTCCACGAGCAGTACTTC; CDR3aa: CASSPRGGTSGLHEQYF
v_gene: TRBV5-6; d_gene: -; j_gene: TRBJ2-7; abundance: -; CDR3nt: TGTGCCAGCAGCCTCCCCACCAGCTACGAGCAGTACTTC; CDR3aa: CASSLPTSYEQYF
v_gene: TRBV2; d_gene: -; j_gene: TRBJ1-5; abundance: -; CDR3nt: TGTGCCAGCAGGGACGGGAATAGCAATCAGCCCCAGCATTTT; CDR3aa: CASRDGNSNQPQHF
v_gene: TRBV29-1; d_gene: -; j_gene: TRBJ2-5; abundance: -; CDR3nt: TGCAGCGTTGGAGAGGGGACCCAGTACTTC; CDR3aa: CSVGEGTQYF
v_gene: TRBV7-2; d_gene: -; j_gene: TRBJ2-5; abundance: -; CDR3nt: TGTGCCAGCTCCGTGGGTATCCAAGAGACCCAGTACTTC; CDR3aa: CASSVGIQETQYF
v_gene: TRBV3-1/TRBV3-2; d_gene: -; j_gene: TRBJ2-7; abundance: -; CDR3nt: TGTGCCAGCAGCCAAGCTCAGGAGCTCTACGAGCAGTACTTC; CDR3aa: CASSQAQELYEQYF
v_gene: TRBV7-2; d_gene: -; j_gene: TRBJ2-1; abundance: -; CDR3nt: TGTGCCAGCACAGGGGGCGGGGGGGTTGCGTACAATGAGCAGTTCTTC; CDR3aa: CASTGGGGVAYNEQFF
v_gene: TRBV7-7; d_gene: -; j_gene: TRBJ2-1; abundance: -; CDR3nt: TGTGCTAGCAGCTTAACAGCGGGCGCAAATGAGCAGTTCTTC; CDR3aa: CASSLTAGANEQFF
v_gene: TRBV12-3/TRBV12-4; d_gene: -; j_gene: TRBJ2-7; abundance: once; CDR3nt: TGTGCCAGCAGTTCACAGGGTTACGAGCAGTACTTC; CDR3aa: CASSSQGYEQYF
v_gene: TRBV6-5; d_gene: TRBD1; j_gene: TRBJ1-6; abundance: once; CDR3nt: TGTGCCACCACGGACAGGGTTTCACCCCTCCACTTT; CDR3aa: CATTDRVSPLHF
v_gene: TRBV5-4; d_gene: TRBD2; j_gene: TRBJ2-2; abundance: few; CDR3nt: TGTGCCAGCAGCTTGCTGGGACTATCTTTCACCGGGGAGCTGTTTTTT; CDR3aa: CASSLLGLSFTGELFF
v_gene: TRBV5-4; d_gene: -; j_gene: TRBJ2-5; abundance: -; CDR3nt: TGTGCCAGCAGCAGGGCCAGTAGCGAGACCCAGTACTTC; CDR3aa: CASSRASSETQYF
v_gene: TRBV15; d_gene: TRBD1; j_gene: TRBJ1-2; abundance: -; CDR3nt: TGTGCCACCAGCAGAGGCAGACAGGGAACGAACTATGGCTACACCTTC; CDR3aa: CATSRGRQGTNYGYTF
v_gene: TRBV7-2; d_gene: -; j_gene: TRBJ1-4; abundance: -; CDR3nt: TGTGCCAGCAGCCCTATAACTAATGAAAAACTGTTTTTT; CDR3aa: CASSPITNEKLFF
v_gene: TRBV7-2; d_gene: -; j_gene: TRBJ2-7; abundance: -; CDR3nt: TGTGCCAGCAGCTTAGACGCCGCAGGAAACGAGCAGTACTTC; CDR3aa: CASSLDAAGNEQYF
v_gene: TRBV11-2; d_gene: -; j_gene: TRBJ2-3; abundance: -; CDR3nt: TGTGCCAGCAGCTTAGATCGACACGCGGATACGCAGTATTTT; CDR3aa: CASSLDRHADTQYF
v_gene: TRBV5-1; d_gene: -; j_gene: TRBJ2-5; abundance: -; CDR3nt: TGCGCCAGCAGATCCGAGGTTTCGGAGGGGGAGACCCAGTACTTC; CDR3aa: CASRSEVSEGETQYF
v_gene: TRBV5-1; d_gene: TRBD1; j_gene: TRBJ1-4; abundance: -; CDR3nt: TGCGCCAGCAGCTTGGGACAGGGGGGTGAAAAACTGTTTTTT; CDR3aa: CASSLGQGGEKLFF
v_gene: TRBV18; d_gene: -; j_gene: TRBJ2-2; abundance: few; CDR3nt: TGTGCCAGCTCACCACCCGGACATGTGGACGGGGAGCTGTTTTTT; CDR3aa: CASSPPGHVDGELFF
v_gene: TRBV7-8; d_gene: TRBD1; j_gene: TRBJ1-1; abundance: few; CDR3nt: TGTGCCAGCAGCTCTGTTGGACAGGGCAAAGCTTTCTTT; CDR3aa: CASSSVGQGKAFF
v_gene: TRBV7-8; d_gene: -; j_gene: TRBJ2-7; abundance: -; CDR3nt: TGTGCCAGCAGCACCCACAGGTACGAGCAGTACTTC; CDR3aa: CASSTHRYEQYF
v_gene: TRBV10-3; d_gene: TRBD1; j_gene: TRBJ2-7; abundance: -; CDR3nt: TGTGCCATCAGTGAGTCGGGGCAGGGGGCCTTCTACGAGCAGTACTTC; CDR3aa: CAISESGQGAFYEQYF
v_gene: TRBV28; d_gene: -; j_gene: TRBJ1-2; abundance: -; CDR3nt: TGTGCCAGCAGTTTAAACCAGGACGGCTTCTACACCTTC; CDR3aa: CASSLNQDGFYTF
v_gene: TRBV5-1; d_gene: -; j_gene: TRBJ2-1; abundance: -; CDR3nt: TGCGCCAGCAGCGCCCATCAGGGCCCCTCGAATGAGCAGTTCTTC; CDR3aa: CASSAHQGPSNEQFF